One TCR beta chain is described in this entry. This specimen belongs to a study of early T cells in non-severe SARS-CoV-2 infection. Across the study: Chains from this unsorted whole-blood bulk RNA could not be paired.

The CDR3 runs to 14 residues. V gave up 1 base and J gave up 4 bases, with 9 bases separating them. CDR1 is SGHTA and CDR2 is FQGTGA in the germline V gene. Attachment of unique molecular identifiers to individual cDNA molecules was performed. One entry per CDR3 protein results from TCRdb running MiXCR on the 5' RACE reads. Among roughly 69,000 distinct CDR3 sequences listed, 9.5% were seen once. The gene calls are TRBV7-3 and TRBJ2-3, with D possibly matching TRBD1 (5 bases). The sequencing sample was made of whole blood. The TCR originated in an adult who was a healthcare worker with PCR-confirmed SARS-CoV-2 infection or an uninfected control (not recorded which). The DNA for the CDR3 is TGTGCCAGCAGCTTAAATGCAGGGTCAGATACGCAGTATTTT. It translates to CASSLNAGSDTQYF.